Following are 2 T cell receptor beta chains from one sample sequenced in a study of T cell responses to AZD1222 COVID-19 vaccine. Method: immunoSEQ multiplex PCR; TCRdb's copy keeps in-frame clones and lacks some. The table has some 98,000 clones, approximately 90% seen once; the top ten hold more than 10%. Specimen: peripheral blood, collected on day 0 of AZD1222 vaccination. These receptors came from an adult in good health.

The V gene is TRBV6-5, the J gene TRBJ1-2; D ambiguous. Germline lookup yields CDR1 MNHEY and CDR2 SVGAGI. Trimming took off 0 bases at V and 5 bases at J, with 7 bases between the two ends. This CDR3 has 13 amino acids. In DNA form, the CDR3 reads TGTGCCAGCAGTTACTCGAAAATTTATGGCTACACCTTC. It yields the protein CASSYSKIYGYTF.

This clone appeared once. The chain joins TRBV5-5 to TRBJ2-2; TRBD2 matches at 9 bases. The CDR3 covers 16 residues. Germline lookup yields CDR1 SGHKS and CDR2 YYEKEE (reference sequence). With V trimmed by 5 bases and J by 3 bases, 8 bases remained unmatched. The CDR3 DNA reads as TGTGCCAGCAGTAAAAAAGGCGGGGGGGACACCGGGGAGCTGTTTTTT. Amino acid sequence: CASSKKGGGDTGELFF.